This TCR beta chain was identified in a study of Graves' ophthalmopathy and Graves' hyperthyroidism (dated by TCRdb to the late 2010s). About the investigation overall: Peripheral blood was collected before any treatment was given, at the time of initial diagnosis. TCR beta repertoire signatures were used to distinguish Graves' ophthalmopathy from Graves' hyperthyroidism and to predict progression to ophthalmopathy. In total, 135 blood samples were TCR-sequenced: approximately 40 ophthalmopathy, some 80 hyperthyroidism and approximately 17 hyperthyroidism-to-ophthalmopathy patients. To explore V-J signatures distinguishing ophthalmopathy from hyperthyroidism, a discovery set of under 110 patients (43 ophthalmopathy, roughly 56 stable hyperthyroidism) was enrolled. For independent validation, a separate cohort was made up of 18 hyperthyroidism patients plus 17 patients who later progressed from hyperthyroidism to ophthalmopathy. In roughly 6 hyperthyroidism patients, the T-cell repertoires found in thyroid tissue were compared with those found in blood. Following sample collection, hyperthyroidism patients were given methimazole at a starting dose of 30 mg daily, and ophthalmopathy patients were given high-dose intravenous methylprednisolone. For training and testing, the 80 to 100 patients in the discovery cohort were randomly divided in a 7:3 ratio.

The paper's findings and limits, for the study overall: Most expanded thyroid clonotypes with frequency above 0.001 were also detected in blood, suggesting blood repertoires may reflect the thyroid immune response. In validation, the model predicted ophthalmopathy progression with over 60% sensitivity and 72% to 80% specificity; fewer than 15 predicted patients were CT-confirmed with GO in a median of approximately 6.5 months. Sample size was not predetermined statistically, and investigators were not blinded to group allocation. The 13-signature model separated ophthalmopathy from stable hyperthyroidism with roughly 89% sensitivity and approximately 83% specificity in cross-validation, and 80%/75% in the test set.

Notes on this clonotype: The specificity of this receptor is unknown. There are no base qualities to consult, and no much larger clone falls within one base.

For repertoire sequencing, the TCR beta CDR3 regions were amplified from RNA transcripts. HTBI primers and the Qiagen OneStep RT-PCR kit were used in a first-round RT-PCR, which was followed by a second-round multiplex PCR, size selection and purification. Libraries were sequenced paired-end with 100 bp reads on an Illumina HiSeq2000. The paper's processing steps were these. SOAPnuke was used for read processing, and reads with adapters, uncalled bases, a mean Phred below 15, or no exact constant-primer or identifier match were discarded. COPE v1.2.5 was used to merge the high-quality paired reads. Each unique nucleotide sequence was treated as a clonotype, and MiTCR v1.1 was used to align the clonotypes to the IMGT TRB V, D and J references. The analysis was limited to V-J combinations with a frequency above 0.0001, which together covered approximately 99% of the repertoires. For each V-J combination, a TCR clonal expansion and chaos score was defined as F50 clonal expansion divided by the chaos observed in the TCRdist matrix. Welch's t-statistics and random forest were used to narrow the features down to more than 10 V-J combinations, which were then fed into a naive Bayes classifier. The similarity between thyroid and blood repertoires was quantified using the Morisita-Horn index. The raw public data were reprocessed by TCRdb itself: fastp quality trimming at Q25, MiXCR clonotype calling, in-frame beta chains only. Under each unique CDR3 protein, matching rows form one entry showing the most common genes and DNA. None of the V and J calls come from the authors' own analysis; TCRdb made them. The sample table records 600,000 to 650,000 distinct CDR3 sequences; over 20% of these occur just once. More than 5.5% of the sample goes to the ten largest clones.

Hyperthyroidism was defined as stable when no progression to ophthalmopathy occurred within 18 months of follow-up. Hyperthyroidism patients were newly diagnosed, were aged 18 to 65 years, and had a disease duration under 2 months. Patients with other autoimmune diseases, uncontrolled infections, pregnancy or lactation were excluded from the study. Diagnosis was based on clinical symptoms, serum thyroxine, TRAb, thyroid ultrasound and orbital computed tomography. Ficoll-Paque density gradient centrifugation was used to isolate PBMCs from under 11 ml of fresh peripheral blood. Trizol reagent was used to extract the total RNA, and its quality was then checked on an Agilent 2100 Bioanalyzer. The CDR3 holds 14 amino acids from the cysteine to the phenylalanine. The read is trimmed to its CDR3 DNA, 42 bases read in frame from base 1. CDR1 SGHRS and CDR2 YFSETQ are derived from the germline V gene. V is clipped by 4 bases and J by 1 base, and the sequence between their germline boundaries is 11 bases long.

The receptor chain draws on TRBV5-1 and TRBJ1-1, with an unclear D gene assignment. This clonotype was obtained from a woman aged 18-29 years with stable Graves' hyperthyroidism. Some clones in this sample may be carry-over from other donors' samples. Donor details come from another sample of the same person, matched by shared clones. The sequenced material came from peripheral blood. The sequence in DNA is TGCGCCAGCAGCCAACCGGGGTCGAACACTGAAGCTTTCTTT. This sequence encodes CASSQPGSNTEAFF.